Sequencing of this T cell receptor beta chain was carried out in a study of blood T cell repertoires in COVID-19. Whole-study context: Samples came from the United States, Italy and Spain, spanning acute and convalescent COVID-19. In each case, the material was cDNA or gDNA derived from T cells, B-cell-depleted T cells, or PBMCs.

Seattle enrolled patients during active infection and tracked them longitudinally. In the original processing: Amplification of reference gene primers provided the estimated nucleated cell counts. Sequencing was performed with immunoSEQ multiplex PCR; in TCRdb, only in-frame clones are kept and a portion is missing. From that table come the V and J calls and clone size; the DNA was used to work out D and trimming. The top ten clones hold around 8.9% of a sample with about 330,000 clones, about 91% of them seen once. This receptor was identified in a man aged 30-40 years with COVID-19, enrolled during active disease. The specimen sequenced was peripheral blood.

The CDR3 DNA follows: TGTGCCATCAGTCCTCAGGGGGCGGGTGGCTACACCTTC. It codes for CAISPQGAGGYTF. This sequence joins TRBV10-3 and TRBJ1-2, with TRBD1 identical over 8 bases. This CDR3 region has 13 residues. J gave up 7 bases and V 5 bases, and 6 bases lay outside the gene matches. Germline V gene sequence: CDR1 ENHRY, CDR2 SYGVKD.